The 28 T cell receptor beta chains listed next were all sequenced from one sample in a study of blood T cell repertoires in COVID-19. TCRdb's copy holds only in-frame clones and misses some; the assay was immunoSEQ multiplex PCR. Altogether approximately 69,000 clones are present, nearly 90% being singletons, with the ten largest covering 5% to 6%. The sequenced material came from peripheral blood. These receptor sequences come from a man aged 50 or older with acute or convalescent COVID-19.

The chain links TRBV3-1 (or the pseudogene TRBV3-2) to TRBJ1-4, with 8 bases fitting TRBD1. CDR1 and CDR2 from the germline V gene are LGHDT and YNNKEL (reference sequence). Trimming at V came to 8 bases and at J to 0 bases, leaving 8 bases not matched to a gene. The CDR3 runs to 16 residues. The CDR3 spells CASGSRGQATNEKLFF. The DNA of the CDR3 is TGTGCCAGCGGTTCCAGGGGGCAAGCAACTAATGAAAAACTGTTTTTT.

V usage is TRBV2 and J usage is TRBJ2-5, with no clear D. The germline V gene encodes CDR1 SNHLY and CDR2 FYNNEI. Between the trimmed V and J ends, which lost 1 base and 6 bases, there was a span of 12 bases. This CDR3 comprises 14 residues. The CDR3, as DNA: TGTGCCAGCAGTGAAGGCCTACCTACCAAGACCCAGTACTTC. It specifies CASSEGLPTKTQYF.

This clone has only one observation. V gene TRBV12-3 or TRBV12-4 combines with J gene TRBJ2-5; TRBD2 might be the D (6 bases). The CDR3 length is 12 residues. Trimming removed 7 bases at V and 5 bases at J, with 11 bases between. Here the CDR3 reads CASTGTSETQYF. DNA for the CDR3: TGTGCCAGCACCGGGACTTCTGAGACCCAGTACTTC.

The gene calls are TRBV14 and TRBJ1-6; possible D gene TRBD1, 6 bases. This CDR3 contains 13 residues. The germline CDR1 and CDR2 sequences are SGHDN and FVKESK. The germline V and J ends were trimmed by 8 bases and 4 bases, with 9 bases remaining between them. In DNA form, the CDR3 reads TGTGCCAGCTCGGGACAATATAATTCACCCCTCCACTTT. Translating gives CASSGQYNSPLHF.

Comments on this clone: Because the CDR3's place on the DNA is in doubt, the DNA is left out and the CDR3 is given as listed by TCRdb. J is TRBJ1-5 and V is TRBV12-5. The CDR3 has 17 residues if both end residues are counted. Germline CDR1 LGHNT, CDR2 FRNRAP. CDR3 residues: CASGLVMGAGERQPQHF.

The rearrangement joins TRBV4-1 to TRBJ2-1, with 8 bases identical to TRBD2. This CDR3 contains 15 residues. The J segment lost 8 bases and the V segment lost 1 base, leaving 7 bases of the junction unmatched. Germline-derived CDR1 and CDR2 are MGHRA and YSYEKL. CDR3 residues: CASSQAVPSGYEQFF. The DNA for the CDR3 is TGCGCCAGCAGCCAAGCGGTTCCTAGCGGGTATGAGCAGTTCTTC.

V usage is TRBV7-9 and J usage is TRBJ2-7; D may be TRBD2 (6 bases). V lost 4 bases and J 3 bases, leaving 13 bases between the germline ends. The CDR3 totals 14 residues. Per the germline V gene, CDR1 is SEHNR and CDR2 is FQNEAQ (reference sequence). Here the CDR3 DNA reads TGTGCCAGCAGCTCCGGAGGGGAGAGCTACGAGCAGTACTTC. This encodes CASSSGGESYEQYF.

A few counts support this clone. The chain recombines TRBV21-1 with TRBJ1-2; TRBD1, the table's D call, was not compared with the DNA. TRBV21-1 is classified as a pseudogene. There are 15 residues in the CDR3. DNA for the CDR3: TGTGCCAGCAGCGGCCGGGACAGGGAACACTATGGCTACACCTTC. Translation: CASSGRDREHYGYTF.

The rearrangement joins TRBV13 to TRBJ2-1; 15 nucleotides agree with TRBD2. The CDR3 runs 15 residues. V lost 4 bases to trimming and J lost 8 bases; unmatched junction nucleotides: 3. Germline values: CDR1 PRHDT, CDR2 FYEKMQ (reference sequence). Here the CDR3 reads CASSSGLAGGDEQFF. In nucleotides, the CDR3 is TGTGCCAGCAGCTCCGGACTAGCGGGAGGGGATGAGCAGTTCTTC.

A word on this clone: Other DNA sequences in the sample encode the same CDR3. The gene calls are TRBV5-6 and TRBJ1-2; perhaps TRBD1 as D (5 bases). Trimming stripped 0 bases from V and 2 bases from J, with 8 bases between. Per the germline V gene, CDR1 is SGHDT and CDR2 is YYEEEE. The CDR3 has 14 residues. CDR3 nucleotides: TGTGCCAGCAGCTTGGGACAGATAAACTATGGCTACACCTTC. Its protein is CASSLGQINYGYTF.

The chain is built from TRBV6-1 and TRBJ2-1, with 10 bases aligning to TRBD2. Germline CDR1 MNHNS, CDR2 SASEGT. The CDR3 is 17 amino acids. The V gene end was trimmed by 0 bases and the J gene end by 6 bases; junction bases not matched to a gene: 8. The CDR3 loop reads CASSEAGAGLAPNEQFF. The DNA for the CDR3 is TGTGCCAGCAGTGAAGCGGGTGCGGGACTAGCGCCCAATGAGCAGTTCTTC.

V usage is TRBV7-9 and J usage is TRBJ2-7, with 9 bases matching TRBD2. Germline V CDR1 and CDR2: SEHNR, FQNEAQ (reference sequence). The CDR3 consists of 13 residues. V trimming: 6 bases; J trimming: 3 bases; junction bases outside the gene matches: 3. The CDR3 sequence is CASRGLALYEQYF. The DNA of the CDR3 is TGTGCCAGCAGGGGACTAGCCCTCTACGAGCAGTACTTC. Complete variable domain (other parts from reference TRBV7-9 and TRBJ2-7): DTGVSQNPRHKITKRGQNVTFRCDPISEHNRLYWYRQTLGQGPEFLTYFQNEAQLEKSRLLSDRFSAERPKGSFSTLEIQRTEQGDSAMYLCASRGLALYEQYFGPGTRLTVT.

The CDR3 DNA follows: TGTGCCAGCAGCCAAGTCACACAGGGGGCAGATACGCAGTATTTT. Its protein product is CASSQVTQGADTQYF. The V and J genes are TRBV4-2 and TRBJ2-3, with 8 nucleotides matching TRBD1. The CDR3 is 15 residues long. Trimming cost V 1 base and J 4 bases; bases outside gene matches: 4. CDR1 and CDR2 (germline): LGHNA, YNFKEQ.

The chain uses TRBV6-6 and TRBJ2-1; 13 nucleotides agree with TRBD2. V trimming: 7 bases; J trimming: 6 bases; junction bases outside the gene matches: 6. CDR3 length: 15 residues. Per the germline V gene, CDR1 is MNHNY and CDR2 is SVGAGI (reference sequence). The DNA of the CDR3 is TGTGCCAGCACCTTACTAGCGGGAGGGCCCAATGAGCAGTTCTTC. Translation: CASTLLAGGPNEQFF.

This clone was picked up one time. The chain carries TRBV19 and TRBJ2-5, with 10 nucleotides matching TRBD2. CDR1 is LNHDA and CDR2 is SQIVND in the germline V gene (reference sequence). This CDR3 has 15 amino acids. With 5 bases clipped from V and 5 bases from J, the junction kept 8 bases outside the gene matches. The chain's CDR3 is CASSPGVSGRETQYF. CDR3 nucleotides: TGTGCCAGTAGTCCGGGGGTTAGCGGGAGGGAGACCCAGTACTTC.

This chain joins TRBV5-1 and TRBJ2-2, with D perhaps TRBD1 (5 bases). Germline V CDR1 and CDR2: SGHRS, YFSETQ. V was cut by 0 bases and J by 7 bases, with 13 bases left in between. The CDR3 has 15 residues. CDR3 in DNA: TGCGCCAGCAGCTTGGTGAGCAGGGCTGGCGGGGAGCTGTTTTTT. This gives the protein CASSLVSRAGGELFF.

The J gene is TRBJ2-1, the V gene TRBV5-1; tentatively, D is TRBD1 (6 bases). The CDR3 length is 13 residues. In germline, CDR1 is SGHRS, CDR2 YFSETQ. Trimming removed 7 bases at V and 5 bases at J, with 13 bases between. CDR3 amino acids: CASGLTGNNEQFF. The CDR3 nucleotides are TGCGCCAGCGGATTGACAGGCAACAATGAGCAGTTCTTC.

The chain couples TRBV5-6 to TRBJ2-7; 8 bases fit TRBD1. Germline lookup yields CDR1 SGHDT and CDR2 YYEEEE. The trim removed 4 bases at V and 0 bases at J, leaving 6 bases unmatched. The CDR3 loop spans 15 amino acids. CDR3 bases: TGTGCCAGCAGCCCTATCGGACAGGGCTCCTACGAGCAGTACTTC. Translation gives CASSPIGQGSYEQYF.

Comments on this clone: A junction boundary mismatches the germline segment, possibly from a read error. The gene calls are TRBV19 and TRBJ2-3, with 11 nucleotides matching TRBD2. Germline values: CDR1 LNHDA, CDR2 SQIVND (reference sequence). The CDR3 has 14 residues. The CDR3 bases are TGTGCCAGTAGGATAGCGGGAGGGATGGATACGCAGTATTTT. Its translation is CASRIAGGMDTQYF.

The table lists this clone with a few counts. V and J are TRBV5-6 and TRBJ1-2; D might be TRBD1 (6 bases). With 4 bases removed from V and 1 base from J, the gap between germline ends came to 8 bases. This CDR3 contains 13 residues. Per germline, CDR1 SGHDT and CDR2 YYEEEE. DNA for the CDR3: TGTGCCAGCAGCGTACAGGGTAACTATGGCTACACCTTC. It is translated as CASSVQGNYGYTF. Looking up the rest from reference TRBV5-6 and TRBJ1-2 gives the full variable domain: DAGVTQSPTHLIKTRGQQVTLRCSPKSGHDTVSWYQQALGQGPQFIFQYYEEEERQRGNFPDRFSGHQFPNYSSELNVNALLLGDSALYLCASSVQGNYGYTFGSGTRLTVV.

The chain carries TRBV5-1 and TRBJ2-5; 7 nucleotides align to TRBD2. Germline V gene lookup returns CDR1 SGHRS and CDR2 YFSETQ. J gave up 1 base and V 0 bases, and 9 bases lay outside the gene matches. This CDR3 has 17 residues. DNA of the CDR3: TGCGCCAGCAGCTTGGCCGGTTTGGCTAGCGGCCAAGAGACCCAGTACTTC. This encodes CASSLAGLASGQETQYF.

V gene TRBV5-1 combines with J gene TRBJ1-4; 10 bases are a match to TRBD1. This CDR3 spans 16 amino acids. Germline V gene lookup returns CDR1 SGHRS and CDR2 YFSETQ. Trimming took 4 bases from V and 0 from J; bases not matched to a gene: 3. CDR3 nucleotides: TGCGCCAGCAGCCTTGGACAGGGGGCAACTAATGAAAAACTGTTTTTT. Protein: CASSLGQGATNEKLFF.

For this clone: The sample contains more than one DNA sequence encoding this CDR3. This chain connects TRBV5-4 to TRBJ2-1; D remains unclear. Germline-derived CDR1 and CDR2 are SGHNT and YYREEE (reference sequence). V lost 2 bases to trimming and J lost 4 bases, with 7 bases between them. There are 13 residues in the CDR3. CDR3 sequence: CASSFTDYNEQFF. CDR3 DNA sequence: TGTGCCAGCAGCTTTACAGATTACAATGAGCAGTTCTTC.

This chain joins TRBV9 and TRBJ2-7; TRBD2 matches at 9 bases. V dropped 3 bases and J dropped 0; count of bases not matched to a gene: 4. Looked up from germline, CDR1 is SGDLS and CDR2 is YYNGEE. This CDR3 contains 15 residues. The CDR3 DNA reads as TGTGCCAGCAGCGCCAGCGGGAGGTTCTCCTACGAGCAGTACTTC. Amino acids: CASSASGRFSYEQYF. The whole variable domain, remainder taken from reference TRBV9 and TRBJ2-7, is DSGVTQTPKHLITATGQRVTLRCSPRSGDLSVYWYQQSLDQGLQFLIQYYNGEERAKGNILERFSAQQFPDLHSELNLSSLELGDSALYFCASSASGRFSYEQYFGPGTRLTVT.

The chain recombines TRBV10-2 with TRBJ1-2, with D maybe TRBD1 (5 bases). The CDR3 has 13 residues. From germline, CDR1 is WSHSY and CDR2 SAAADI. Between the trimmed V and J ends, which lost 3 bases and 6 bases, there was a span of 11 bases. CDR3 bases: TGCGCCAGCAGTGATGCAGGGCGGAATGGCTACACCTTC. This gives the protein CASSDAGRNGYTF.

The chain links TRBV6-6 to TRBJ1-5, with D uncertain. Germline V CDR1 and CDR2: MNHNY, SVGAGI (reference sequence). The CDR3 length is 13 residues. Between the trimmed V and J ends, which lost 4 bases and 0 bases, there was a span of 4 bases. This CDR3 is CASSFNSNQPQHF. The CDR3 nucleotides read TGTGCCAGCAGTTTTAATAGCAATCAGCCCCAGCATTTT.

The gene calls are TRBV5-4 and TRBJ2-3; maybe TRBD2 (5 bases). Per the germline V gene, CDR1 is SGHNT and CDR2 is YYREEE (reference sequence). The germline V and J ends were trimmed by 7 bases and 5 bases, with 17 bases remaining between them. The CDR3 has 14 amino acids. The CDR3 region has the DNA TGTGCCAGCGTTAATCGAGGAGGCGGAGATACGCAGTATTTT. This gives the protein CASVNRGGGDTQYF. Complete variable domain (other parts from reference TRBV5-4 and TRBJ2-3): ETGVTQSPTHLIKTRGQQVTLRCSSQSGHNTVSWYQQALGQGPQFIFQYYREEENGRGNFPPRFSGLQFPNYSSELNVNALELDDSALYLCASVNRGGGDTQYFGPGTRLTVL.

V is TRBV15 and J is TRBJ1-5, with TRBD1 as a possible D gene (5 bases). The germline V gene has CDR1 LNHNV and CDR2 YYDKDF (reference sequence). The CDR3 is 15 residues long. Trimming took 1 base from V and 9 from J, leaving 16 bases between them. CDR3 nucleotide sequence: TGTGCCACCAGCAGAGTAGTAGCCCTGGGGGGGCCCCAGCATTTT. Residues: CATSRVVALGGPQHF. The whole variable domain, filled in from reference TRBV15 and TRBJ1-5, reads DAMVIQNPRYQVTQFGKPVTLSCSQTLNHNVMYWYQQKSSQAPKLLFHYYDKDFNNEADTPDNFQSRRPNTSFCFLDIRSPGLGDTAMYLCATSRVVALGGPQHFGDGTRLSIL.